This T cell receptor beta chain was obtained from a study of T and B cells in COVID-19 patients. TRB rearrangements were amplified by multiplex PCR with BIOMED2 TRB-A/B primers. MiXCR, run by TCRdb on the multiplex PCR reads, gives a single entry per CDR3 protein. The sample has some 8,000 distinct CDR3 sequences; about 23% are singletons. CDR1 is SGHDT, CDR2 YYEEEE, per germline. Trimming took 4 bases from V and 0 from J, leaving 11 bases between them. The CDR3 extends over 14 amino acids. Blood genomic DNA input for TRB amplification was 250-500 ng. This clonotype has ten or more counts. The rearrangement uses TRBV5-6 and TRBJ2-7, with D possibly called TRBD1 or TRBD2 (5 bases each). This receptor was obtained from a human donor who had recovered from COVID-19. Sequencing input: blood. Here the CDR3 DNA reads TGTGCCAGCAGCCTCGGGACCGCCTCCTACGAGCAGTACTTC. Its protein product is CASSLGTASYEQYF.